This T cell receptor beta chain was found in a study of cytomegalovirus exposure and HLA in healthy donors. Background on the study: Of 398 genotyped donors, more than 75% clustered with self-reported Caucasian donors. Study findings and constraints: Most CMV-associated TCR beta chains appeared HLA-restricted in a later analysis.

V lost 6 bases to trimming and J lost 4 bases, with 15 bases between them. This CDR3 is built from 13 residues. Germline CDR1 and CDR2: SQVTM and ANQGSEA. For this clone: Antigen unknown.

13 Jbeta primers and 60 Vbeta primers were used for the PCR. The data were produced by immunoSEQ multiplex PCR, yet TCRdb's version contains in-frame clones alone and is incomplete. The table records around 150,000 clones, 80% to 90% of them present only once. The source is a boy aged 2 to 10 in good health and CMV-seronegative. V gene TRBV29-1 combines with J gene TRBJ1-1; D is possibly TRBD1 (5 bases). The sequenced sample was PBMCs. The CDR3 region has the DNA TGCAGCGTCCAGGGCGGGGGTTTCACTGAAGCTTTCTTT. Its protein is CSVQGGGFTEAFF.